Listed here are 10 T cell receptor beta chains from one sample, sequenced in a study of spatial heterogeneity in lung cancer. Time point: sample taken at primary tumor resection. In each case, whole RNA from tumor, nontumor lung or frozen PBMC was sequenced unsorted. One entry per CDR3 protein, called by TCRdb with MiXCR from the 5' RACE reads. This sample carries more than 75,000 distinct CDR3 sequences, over 10% of them seen once, and the ten largest clones take roughly 4.5%. The sequencing here drew on PBMCs, taken at surgery. The receptors were sampled from a male donor with early-stage non-small cell lung cancer.

This clonotype was seen many times. The V gene is TRBV12-3 or TRBV12-4, the J gene TRBJ2-1, with TRBD2 matching 11 bases. V lost 2 bases, J lost 4 bases, and 4 bases stayed unmatched. The CDR3 is 16 residues long. Here the CDR3 reads CASSLLSGRDYNEQFF. In DNA form, the CDR3 reads TGTGCCAGCAGTTTACTTAGCGGGAGGGATTACAATGAGCAGTTCTTC.

This clonotype appeared a few times. The rearrangement uses TRBV6-1 and TRBJ1-3, with unresolved D. Germline CDR1 and CDR2: MNHNS and SASEGT. The CDR3 loop spans 15 amino acids. Trimming took 4 bases from V and 4 from J, leaving 14 bases between them. The CDR3 loop is CASSAGQTPGNTIYF. Here the CDR3 DNA reads TGTGCCAGCAGTGCCGGCCAGACCCCAGGAAACACCATATATTTT.

J is TRBJ2-3 and V is TRBV24-1, with 10 bases aligning to TRBD1. The CDR3 runs 15 residues. Germline V gene lookup returns CDR1 KGHDR and CDR2 SFDVKD. Unmatched junction bases numbered 3, after V lost 3 bases and J lost 4 bases. The CDR3 loop reads CATSDDGTGADTQYF. In DNA, the CDR3 is TGTGCCACCAGTGATGACGGGACAGGGGCAGATACGCAGTATTTT.

The table lists this clonotype with many counts. This chain connects TRBV29-1 to TRBJ2-1, with D uncertain. The V end lost 4 bases, the J end lost 3 bases, and 1 base lay between the germline ends. CDR1 is SQVTM, CDR2 ANQGSEA, per germline. This CDR3 has 10 residues. The CDR3 sequence: CSVGYNEQFF. The CDR3 DNA reads as TGCAGCGTTGGCTACAATGAGCAGTTCTTC.

The DNA of the CDR3 is TGTGCCAGCAGCCAATATCGTCTAGCGGAGAACAATGAGCAGTTCTTC. Protein: CASSQYRLAENNEQFF. The chain is built from TRBV3-1 and TRBJ2-1, with 7 bases that match TRBD2. J was trimmed by 5 bases and V by 2 bases; bases with no gene match: 9. CDR3 length: 16 amino acids. Germline V gene lookup returns CDR1 LGHDT and CDR2 YNNKEL (reference sequence).

This chain links TRBV2 with TRBJ2-1; possible D gene TRBD2, 5 bases. CDR1 and CDR2 from the germline V gene are SNHLY and FYNNEI. With 7 bases removed from V and 5 bases from J, the gap between germline ends came to 12 bases. The CDR3 spans 13 residues. The CDR3 spells CASILTSNNEQFF. The CDR3 nucleotides are TGTGCCAGCATTCTTACTAGTAACAATGAGCAGTTCTTC.

This clonotype appeared a few times. V gene TRBV9 combines with J gene TRBJ2-3; D may be TRBD1 (6 bases). This CDR3 contains 15 residues. CDR1 is SGDLS and CDR2 is YYNGEE in the germline V gene. The V gene lost 1 base and the J gene lost 1 base, with 10 bases spanning the gap. The CDR3 reads CASSVLGQGTDTQYF. The CDR3 region has the DNA TGTGCCAGCAGCGTACTGGGACAAGGCACAGATACGCAGTATTTT.

This chain connects TRBV7-9 to TRBJ2-7; 10 bases map to TRBD1. The CDR3 totals 14 residues. V shed 6 bases, J shed 6 bases, and the junction held 8 bases outside the gene matches. In germline, CDR1 is SEHNR, CDR2 FQNEAQ (reference sequence). This chain's CDR3 is CASRGDRGYPEQYF. DNA of the CDR3: TGTGCCAGCAGAGGGGACAGGGGCTATCCCGAGCAGTACTTC. Looking up the rest from reference TRBV7-9 and TRBJ2-7 gives the full variable domain: DTGVSQNPRHKITKRGQNVTFRCDPISEHNRLYWYRQTLGQGPEFLTYFQNEAQLEKSRLLSDRFSAERPKGSFSTLEIQRTEQGDSAMYLCASRGDRGYPEQYFGPGTRLTVT.

There are many counts of this clonotype. This chain joins TRBV21-1 and TRBJ2-7. TRBV21-1 represents a pseudogene. This CDR3 comprises 12 residues. CDR3 nucleotide sequence: TGTGCCAGCAGCATGAGCTCCTACGAGCAGTACTTC. Protein: CASSMSSYEQYF.

There are a few counts of this clonotype. The V call is TRBV7-2, the J call TRBJ2-3, with TRBD1 matching 8 bases. The CDR3 runs to 14 residues. Germline V gene sequence: CDR1 SGHTA, CDR2 FQGNSA. The junction had 5 bases not matched to a gene; V was cut back by 6 bases and J by 3 bases. This CDR3 reads CASRGQGFTDTQYF. The CDR3 nucleotides read TGTGCCAGCAGAGGACAGGGATTTACAGATACGCAGTATTTT.